The rows below give T cell receptor beta chains drawn from one sample of a study of T cells in Graves' hyperthyroidism and ophthalmopathy. Each CDR3 protein gets one entry after TCRdb re-called the multiplex PCR reads with MiXCR. Of 800,000 or so distinct CDR3 sequences in the sample, 38% were seen once. Sequences were obtained from blood. Receptors were obtained from a man younger than 35 with Graves' hyperthyroidism. Each CDR3 is given with its conserved first and last residue. A D gene is named only where the DNA matches it firmly. Clone size is not always given. Where it is, it says once, few, many or a class for expanded clones.

cdr3_aa cdr3_nt clone_size v_call d_call j_call
CASSFTEEAFF TGTGCCAGCAGTTTTACTGAAGAAGCTTTCTTT few TRBV25-1 - TRBJ1-1
CASSQGEDYEQYF TGCGCCAGCAGCCAAGGCGAGGATTACGAGCAGTACTTC few TRBV4-1 - TRBJ2-7
CASSLYRGVDTGELFF TGTGCCAGCAGCCTTTACAGGGGGGTGGACACCGGGGAGCTGTTTTTT - TRBV5-8 TRBD1 TRBJ2-2
CASSLSGLAYEQYF TGTGCCAGTAGTCTCAGCGGTTTAGCCTACGAGCAGTACTTC many TRBV19 - TRBJ2-7
CASSFLGQGTTEAFF TGTGCCAGCAGCTTCCTGGGACAGGGCACCACTGAAGCTTTCTTT few TRBV5-6 TRBD1 TRBJ1-1
CVSSPGGPPSYEQYF TGTGTCAGCAGCCCGGGTGGGCCTCCCTCCTACGAGCAGTACTTC - TRBV2 - TRBJ2-7
CASKDRGETQYF TGTGCCAGTAAGGACAGGGGAGAGACCCAGTACTTC - TRBV19 TRBD1 TRBJ2-5
CASSAPGQLNYGYTF TGTGCCAGCAGCGCGCCGGGACAACTGAACTATGGCTACACCTTC - TRBV7-9 - TRBJ1-2
CAIRGTGNGNTIYF TGTGCCATCAGGGGAACAGGGAACGGAAACACCATATATTTT many TRBV10-3 - TRBJ1-3
CASSYSLFSGGGNQPQHF TGTGCCAGCAGTTACTCGTTATTTTCGGGGGGCGGCAATCAGCCCCAGCATTTT - TRBV6-2/TRBV6-3 - TRBJ1-5
CAISRQAYQPQHF TGTGCCATCAGTAGACAGGCTTATCAGCCCCAGCATTTT - TRBV10-3 - TRBJ1-5
CASSYSMGVEKLFF TGTGCCAGCAGTTACTCGATGGGTGTTGAAAAACTGTTTTTT - TRBV6-5 - TRBJ1-4
CASSSPVGDGEQYF TGTGCCAGCAGCTCCCCCGTCGGGGATGGGGAGCAGTACTTC - TRBV11-2 - TRBJ2-7
CASSLGLAGVQETQYF TGTGCCAGTAGTCTTGGACTAGCGGGGGTCCAAGAGACCCAGTACTTC - TRBV19 TRBD2 TRBJ2-5
CSLGISYEQYF TGCAGCTTGGGGATCTCCTACGAGCAGTACTTC - TRBV29-1 - TRBJ2-7
CATGTGTDSNQPQHF TGTGCCACCGGGACAGGCACCGATAGCAATCAGCCCCAGCATTTT - TRBV10-3 TRBD1 TRBJ1-5
CSVEGGPRGYTF TGCAGCGTTGAGGGGGGGCCGCGTGGCTACACCTTC many TRBV29-1 - TRBJ1-2
CASSARIIQNTGELFF TGTGCCAGCAGCGCCCGGATCATCCAAAACACCGGGGAGCTGTTTTTT few TRBV9 - TRBJ2-2
CSSEAGGSYGYTF TGCAGCAGTGAAGCGGGAGGGTCGTATGGCTACACCTTC - TRBV29-1 - TRBJ1-2
CASSETSDSWDGYTF TGTGCCAGCAGTGAGACCTCGGACAGCTGGGATGGCTACACCTTC few TRBV6-1 - TRBJ1-2
CASSSPQGPEAFF TGTGCCAGCAGTTCCCCACAGGGGCCTGAAGCTTTCTTT - TRBV6-5 TRBD1 TRBJ1-1
CAISGRDRETQYF TGTGCCATCAGTGGAAGGGACAGGGAGACCCAGTACTTC many TRBV10-3 TRBD1 TRBJ2-5
CASSIGTGGRNQPQHF TGTGCCAGCAGCATAGGGACAGGGGGACGCAATCAGCCCCAGCATTTT - TRBV7-2 TRBD1 TRBJ1-5
CASSLRGLSQPQHF TGTGCCAGCAGTCTGAGGGGGCTCAGTCAGCCCCAGCATTTT - TRBV28 TRBD1 TRBJ1-5
CASSTWGDQPQHF TGTGCCAGCAGTACCTGGGGCGATCAGCCCCAGCATTTT few TRBV6-5 - TRBJ1-5
CASSFEQETQYF TGCGCCAGCAGCTTCGAGCAAGAGACCCAGTACTTC - TRBV5-1 - TRBJ2-5
CASSTWGDQETQYF TGTGCCAGCAGCACCTGGGGGGACCAAGAGACCCAGTACTTC - TRBV5-4 - TRBJ2-5
CASSHDRNPRSPLHF TGCGCCAGCAGCCATGACAGGAATCCTAGGTCACCCCTCCACTTT few TRBV5-1 - TRBJ1-6
CASSLARGPAQPQHF TGTGCCAGCAGCTTAGCCCGTGGGCCGGCTCAGCCCCAGCATTTT - TRBV25-1 - TRBJ1-5
CAISGEGTNYGYTF TGTGCCATCAGTGGGGAAGGGACTAACTATGGCTACACCTTC once TRBV10-3 - TRBJ1-2
CASSPGGGGNTEAFF TGTGCCAGCAGCCCTGGCGGTGGGGGGAACACTGAAGCTTTCTTT - TRBV5-6 - TRBJ1-1
CASSPRTGGAYGYTF TGTGCCAGCAGTCCGCGGACAGGAGGAGCCTATGGCTACACCTTC few TRBV12-3/TRBV12-4 TRBD1 TRBJ1-2
CASSESWTSVQETQYF TGCGCCAGCAGTGAGTCATGGACTAGCGTACAAGAGACCCAGTACTTC many TRBV10-2 TRBD2 TRBJ2-5
CASSAYGLETQYF TGTGCCAGCAGCGCCTACGGTTTAGAGACCCAGTACTTC - TRBV7-8 - TRBJ2-5
CASSLGVADIYEQYF TGTGCCAGCTCACTGGGCGTAGCGGATATCTACGAGCAGTACTTC - TRBV18 - TRBJ2-7
CASRMTGITYEQYF TGTGCCAGCAGGATGACAGGGATTACCTACGAGCAGTACTTC few TRBV12-3/TRBV12-4 TRBD1 TRBJ2-7
CASSHGTTEAFF TGTGCCAGCAGCCACGGGACCACTGAAGCTTTCTTT many TRBV7-2 - TRBJ1-1
CASSARDNYGYTF TGTGCCAGCAGCGCCCGGGACAACTATGGCTACACCTTC many TRBV9 - TRBJ1-2
CASSLRFQTGEQYF TGTGCCAGCAGCTTGCGATTCCAGACGGGCGAGCAGTACTTC once TRBV7-9 - TRBJ2-7
CATAGGGQTYEQYF TGTGCCACCGCCGGGGGGGGGCAAACCTACGAGCAGTACTTC few TRBV19 TRBD2 TRBJ2-7
CASSFTGAWSNQPQHF TGTGCCAGCAGTTTTACGGGGGCTTGGAGCAATCAGCCCCAGCATTTT - TRBV12-3/TRBV12-4 - TRBJ1-5
CSGETAMNTEAFF TGCAGCGGCGAGACAGCCATGAACACTGAAGCTTTCTTT many TRBV29-1 - TRBJ1-1
CASSLVGRPSDEQCF TGTGCCAGCAGCTTAGTCGGACGCCCCTCGGACGAGCAGTGCTTC - TRBV7-2 - TRBJ2-7